This T cell receptor (beta chain) appears in the sequencing data of a study of CXCR3-negative and CXCR3-positive naive CD8 T cells. CDR3 length: 15 residues. Sorts that each held a few hundred thousand cells were run in triplicate for every CD8+ T cell subset. The study's findings and limits: Naive cells that were CXCR3-negative or CXCR3-positive used TRBV-TRBJ genes alike, while memory cells diverged.

UMI-labeled TRB cDNA libraries were prepared by 5' RACE. TCRdb re-analyzed the 5' RACE reads; it lists each CDR3 protein once, without DNA. The record lists more than 45,000 distinct CDR3 sequences, of which the ten most abundant hold approximately 16%. Details on this clonotype: The antigen remains unidentified.

Source material: memory CD8+ T cells from blood. This receptor was obtained from a human donor in good health. Some clones in this sample may be carry-over from other donors' samples. The chain joins TRBV12-3 or TRBV12-4 to TRBJ1-2; checking the TCRdb D call of TRBD1 is not possible without DNA. Here the CDR3 reads CASSLRTGADYGYTF.